The 9 T cell receptor beta chains below all came from one sample that was sequenced in a study of tumor-infiltrating lymphocytes in primary liver carcinoma. TCR beta cDNA was reverse-transcribed from 500 to 550 ng of total RNA. The reaction used a constant-region primer and ProtoScript II reverse transcriptase. Modified slightly, ARM-PCR produced TCR beta libraries over three nested multiplex PCR rounds. The first two PCR rounds used TRBV1-TRBV30 forward primers with a C-beta reverse primer, roughly 11 cycles each. TCRdb reprocessed the multiplex PCR reads via MiXCR and lists one record per CDR3 protein. The table has about 300,000 distinct CDR3 sequences, roughly 60% seen once; the top ten hold roughly 9%. In addition to blood RNA drawn from unsorted whole blood, germline DNA was extracted. Sequenced sample: peripheral blood. The origin of the receptors is a man aged 40-49 years with primary liver carcinoma and hepatitis B virus infection.

At least ten counts were recorded for this clonotype. This sequence joins TRBV12-3 or TRBV12-4 and TRBJ2-7, with D maybe TRBD2 (6 bases). The CDR3 length is 14 residues. The V end lost 3 bases, the J end lost 7 bases, and 16 bases lay between the germline ends. Here the CDR3 DNA reads TGTGCCAGCAGTTTTACCGGGGGAGCGAGGGAGCAGTACTTC. Translation: CASSFTGGAREQYF.

J is TRBJ2-7 and V is TRBV30; no definite D call. The germline V gene has CDR1 GTSNPN and CDR2 SVGIG (reference sequence). V was pared by 3 bases and J by 5 bases, with 5 bases between. The CDR3 has 10 amino acids. CDR3 residues: CAWSANEQYF. DNA of the CDR3: TGTGCCTGGAGCGCCAACGAGCAGTACTTC.

This clonotype was picked up many times. The V call is TRBV6-5, the J call TRBJ2-7; tentatively, D is TRBD2 (6 bases). From germline, CDR1 is MNHEY and CDR2 SVGAGI. The CDR3 consists of 14 residues. Trimming pared 5 bases from V and 3 bases from J, leaving 14 bases between. The DNA of the CDR3 is TGTGCCAGCAGTAACCCGGGGGTTAACTACGAGCAGTACTTC. Translation gives CASSNPGVNYEQYF.

A word on this clonotype: Likely a read error: the CDR3 ends without its conserved phenylalanine or tryptophan. The J gene is TRBJ2-5, the V gene TRBV20-1, with D tentatively TRBD2 (6 bases). CDR1 DFQATT and CDR2 SNEGSKA come from the germline V gene (reference sequence). V lost 4 bases and J lost 5, with 17 bases in between. The length of the CDR3 is 14 residues. The CDR3 here is CSATYTAGRETQYS. Written as DNA, the CDR3 is TGCAGTGCTACATATACCGCGGGGCGGGAGACCCAGTACTCC.

Here the CDR3 reads CASSGGIVSYEQYF. In DNA, the CDR3 is TGTGCCAGCAGTGGCGGGATAGTCTCCTACGAGCAGTACTTC. The chain combines TRBV6-1 with TRBJ2-7; possible D gene TRBD2, 6 bases. Germline V CDR1 and CDR2: MNHNS, SASEGT. Trimming pared 4 bases from V and 0 bases from J, leaving 10 bases between. The CDR3 contains 14 residues.

The chain has TRBV5-1 and TRBJ2-1, with D perhaps being TRBD1 or TRBD2 (6 bases each). The CDR3 contains 16 residues. The V and J ends lost 6 bases and 4 bases respectively, with 20 bases between them. The germline V gene encodes CDR1 SGHRS and CDR2 YFSETQ. The CDR3: CASNSFSKGGYNEQFF. Written as DNA, the CDR3 is TGCGCCAGCAACTCCTTTAGCAAGGGGGGATACAATGAGCAGTTCTTC.

The chain uses TRBV30 and TRBJ1-3, with unresolved D. The CDR3 consists of 14 residues. CDR1 is GTSNPN, CDR2 SVGIG, per germline (reference sequence). The V and J ends lost 2 bases and 0 bases respectively, with 8 bases between them. The CDR3 coding sequence is TGTGCCTGGAGTCGCTTGGACTCTGGAAACACCATATATTTT. Amino acids: CAWSRLDSGNTIYF.

Notes on this clonotype: A much bigger clone sits one base away, suggesting this may be a read error. This chain links TRBV4-2 with TRBJ2-7; D gene uncertain. The CDR3 has 13 amino acids. The V gene's germline CDR1 is LGHNA and CDR2 YNFKEQ. The CDR3 region has the DNA TGTGCCAGCATCCAAGTTGGGGTTCGCGAGCAGTACTTC. Translation gives CASIQVGVREQYF.

In the case of this clonotype: This may stem from a read error, because a much larger clone lies one nucleotide away. This CDR3 fails to terminate in the conserved phenylalanine or tryptophan, so it likely reflects a read error. V usage is TRBV6-4 and J usage is TRBJ2-5; 12 positions agree with TRBD2. After removal of 9 bases from V and 3 bases from J, the junction contained 8 bases not matched to a gene. CDR1 MRHNA and CDR2 SNTAGT come from the germline V gene. This CDR3 spans 15 amino acids. In DNA, the CDR3 is TGTGCCAGTGACAGGACTAGCGGGACGGAAGAGACCCAGTACTTA. Its translation is CASDRTSGTEETQYL.